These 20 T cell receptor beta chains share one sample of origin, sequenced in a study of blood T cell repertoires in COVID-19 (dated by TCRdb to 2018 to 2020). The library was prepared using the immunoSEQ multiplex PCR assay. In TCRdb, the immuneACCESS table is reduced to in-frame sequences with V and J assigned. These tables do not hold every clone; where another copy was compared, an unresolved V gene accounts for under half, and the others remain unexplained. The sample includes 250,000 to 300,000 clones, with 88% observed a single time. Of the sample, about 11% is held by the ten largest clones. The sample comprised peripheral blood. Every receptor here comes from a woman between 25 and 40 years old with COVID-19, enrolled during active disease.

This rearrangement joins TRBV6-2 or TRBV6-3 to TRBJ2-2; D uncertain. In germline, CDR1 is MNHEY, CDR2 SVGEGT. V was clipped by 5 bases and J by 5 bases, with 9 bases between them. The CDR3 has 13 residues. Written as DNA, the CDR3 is TGTGCCAGCAGTCGGCCCGGGACCGGGGAGCTGTTTTTT. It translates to CASSRPGTGELFF.

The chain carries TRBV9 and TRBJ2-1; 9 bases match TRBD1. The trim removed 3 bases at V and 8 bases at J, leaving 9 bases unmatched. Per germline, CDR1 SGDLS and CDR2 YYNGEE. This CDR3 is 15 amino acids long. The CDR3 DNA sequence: TGTGCCAGCAGCGAGCGGGACAGGGTAGCCGATGAGCAGTTCTTC. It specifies CASSERDRVADEQFF.

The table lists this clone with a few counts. As DNA, the CDR3 is TGTGCCAGCAGTGAATCGGGAAACACAGATACGCAGTATTTT. Protein sequence: CASSESGNTDTQYF. The V gene is TRBV25-1, the J gene TRBJ2-3; TRBD2 is a possible D gene (5 bases). Trimming removed 1 base from V and 2 bases from J, with 7 bases in between. CDR1 and CDR2 (germline): MGHDK, SYGVNS. This CDR3 is built from 14 residues. Full variable domain (missing parts from reference TRBV25-1 and TRBJ2-3): EADIYQTPRYLVIGTGKKITLECSQTMGHDKMYWYQQDPGMELHLIHYSYGVNSTEKGDLSSESTVSRIRTEHFPLTLESARPSHTSQYLCASSESGNTDTQYFGPGTRLTVL.

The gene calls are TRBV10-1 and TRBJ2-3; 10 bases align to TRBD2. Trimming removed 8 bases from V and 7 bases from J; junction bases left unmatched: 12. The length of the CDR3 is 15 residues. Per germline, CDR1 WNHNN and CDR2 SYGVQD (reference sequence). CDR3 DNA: TGCGCCAGCTCCCAGGCGGTAGCGGGGGGCAATACGCAGTATTTT. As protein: CASSQAVAGGNTQYF.

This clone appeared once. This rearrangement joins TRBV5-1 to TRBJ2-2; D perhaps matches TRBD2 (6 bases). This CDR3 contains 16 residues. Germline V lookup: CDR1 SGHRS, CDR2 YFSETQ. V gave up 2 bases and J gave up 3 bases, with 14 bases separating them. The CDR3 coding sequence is TGCGCCAGCAGCTTCTCGGGAGCCTTTGACACCGGGGAGCTGTTTTTT. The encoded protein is CASSFSGAFDTGELFF. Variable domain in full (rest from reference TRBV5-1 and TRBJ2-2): KAGVTQTPRYLIKTRGQQVTLSCSPISGHRSVSWYQQTPGQGLQFLFEYFSETQRNKGNFPGRFSGRQFSNSRSEMNVSTLELGDSALYLCASSFSGAFDTGELFFGEGSRLTVL.

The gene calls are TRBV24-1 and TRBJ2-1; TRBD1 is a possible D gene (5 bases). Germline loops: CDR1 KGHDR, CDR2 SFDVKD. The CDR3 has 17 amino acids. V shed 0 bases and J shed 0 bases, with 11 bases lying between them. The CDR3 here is CATSDLPRDSSYNEQFF. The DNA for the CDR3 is TGTGCCACCAGTGATTTGCCCAGGGATAGCTCCTACAATGAGCAGTTCTTC.

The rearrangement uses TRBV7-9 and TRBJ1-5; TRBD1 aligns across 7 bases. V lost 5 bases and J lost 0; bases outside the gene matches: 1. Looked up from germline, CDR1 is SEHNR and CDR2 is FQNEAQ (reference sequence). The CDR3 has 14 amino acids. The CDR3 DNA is TGTGCCAGCAGCCGACAGGGTAGCAATCAGCCCCAGCATTTT. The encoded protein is CASSRQGSNQPQHF. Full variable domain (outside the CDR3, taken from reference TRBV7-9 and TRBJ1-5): DTGVSQNPRHKITKRGQNVTFRCDPISEHNRLYWYRQTLGQGPEFLTYFQNEAQLEKSRLLSDRFSAERPKGSFSTLEIQRTEQGDSAMYLCASSRQGSNQPQHFGDGTRLSIL.

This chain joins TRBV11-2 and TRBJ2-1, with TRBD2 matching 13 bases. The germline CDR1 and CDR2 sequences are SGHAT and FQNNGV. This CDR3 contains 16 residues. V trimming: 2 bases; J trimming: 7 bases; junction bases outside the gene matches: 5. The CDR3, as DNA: TGTGCCAGCAGCTTACGAGGACTAGCGGGAGTTAATGAGCAGTTCTTC. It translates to CASSLRGLAGVNEQFF.

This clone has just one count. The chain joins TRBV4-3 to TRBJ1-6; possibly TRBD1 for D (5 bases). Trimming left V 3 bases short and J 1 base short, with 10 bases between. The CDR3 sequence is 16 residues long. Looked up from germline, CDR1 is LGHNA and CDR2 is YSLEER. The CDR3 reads CASSQFRDSYNSPLHF. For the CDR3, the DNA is TGCGCCAGCAGCCAGTTCAGGGATTCCTATAATTCACCCCTCCACTTT.

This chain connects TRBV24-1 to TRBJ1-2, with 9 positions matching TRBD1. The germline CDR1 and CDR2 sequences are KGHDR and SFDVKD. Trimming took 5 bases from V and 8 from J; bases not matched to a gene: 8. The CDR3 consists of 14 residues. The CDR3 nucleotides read TGTGCCACCAGTGGTACGGGACAGGGCGGAGGCTACACCTTC. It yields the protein CATSGTGQGGGYTF.

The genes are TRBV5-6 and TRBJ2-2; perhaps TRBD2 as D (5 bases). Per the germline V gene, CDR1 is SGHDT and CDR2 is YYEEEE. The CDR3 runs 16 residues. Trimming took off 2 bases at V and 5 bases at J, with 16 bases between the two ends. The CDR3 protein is CASSFRFGVSTGELFF. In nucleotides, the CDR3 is TGTGCCAGCAGCTTCCGTTTCGGGGTGTCGACCGGGGAGCTGTTTTTT.

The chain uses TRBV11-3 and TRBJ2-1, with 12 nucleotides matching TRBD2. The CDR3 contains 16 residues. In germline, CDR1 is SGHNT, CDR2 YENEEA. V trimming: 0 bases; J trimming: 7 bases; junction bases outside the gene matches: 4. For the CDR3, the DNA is TGTGCCAGCAGCTTAGAACTAGCGGGAGGTAGAAATGAGCAGTTCTTC. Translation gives CASSLELAGGRNEQFF.

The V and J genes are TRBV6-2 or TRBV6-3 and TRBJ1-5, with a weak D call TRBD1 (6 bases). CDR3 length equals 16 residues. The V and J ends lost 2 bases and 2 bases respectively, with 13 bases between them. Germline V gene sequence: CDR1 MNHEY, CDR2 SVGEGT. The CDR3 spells CASSYGGSPGNQPQHF. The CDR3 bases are TGTGCCAGCAGTTACGGGGGCTCACCGGGCAATCAGCCCCAGCATTTT.

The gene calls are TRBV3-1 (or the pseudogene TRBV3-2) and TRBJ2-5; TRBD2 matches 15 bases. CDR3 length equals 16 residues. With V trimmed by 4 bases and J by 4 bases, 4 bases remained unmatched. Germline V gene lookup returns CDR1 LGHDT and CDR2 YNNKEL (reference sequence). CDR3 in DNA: TGTGCCAGCAGCCCCGGACTAGCGGGAGGGGGAGAGACCCAGTACTTC. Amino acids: CASSPGLAGGGETQYF.

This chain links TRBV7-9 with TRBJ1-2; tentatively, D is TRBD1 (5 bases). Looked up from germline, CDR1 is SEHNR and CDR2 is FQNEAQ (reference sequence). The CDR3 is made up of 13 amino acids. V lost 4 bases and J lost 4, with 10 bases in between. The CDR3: CASSSNRIYGYTF. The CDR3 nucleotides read TGTGCCAGCAGCTCGAACAGGATCTATGGCTACACCTTC.

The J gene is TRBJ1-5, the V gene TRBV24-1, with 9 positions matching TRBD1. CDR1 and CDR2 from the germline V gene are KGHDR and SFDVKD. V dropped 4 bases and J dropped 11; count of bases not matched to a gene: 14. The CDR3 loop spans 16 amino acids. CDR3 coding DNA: TGTGCCACCAGTGAGCCGGGGGGGACAGGGACAAGGGCCCAGCATTTT. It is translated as CATSEPGGTGTRAQHF.

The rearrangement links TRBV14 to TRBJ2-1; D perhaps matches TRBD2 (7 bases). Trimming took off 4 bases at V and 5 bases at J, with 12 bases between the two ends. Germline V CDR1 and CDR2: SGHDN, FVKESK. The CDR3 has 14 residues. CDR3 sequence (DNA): TGTGCCAGCAGCCCCTACGGGGGGCACAATGAGCAGTTCTTC. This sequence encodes CASSPYGGHNEQFF. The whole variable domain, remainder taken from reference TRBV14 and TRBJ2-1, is EAGVTQFPSHSVIEKGQTVTLRCDPISGHDNLYWYRRVMGKEIKFLLHFVKESKQDESGMPNNRFLAERTGGTYSTLKVQPAELEDSGVYFCASSPYGGHNEQFFGPGTRLTVL.

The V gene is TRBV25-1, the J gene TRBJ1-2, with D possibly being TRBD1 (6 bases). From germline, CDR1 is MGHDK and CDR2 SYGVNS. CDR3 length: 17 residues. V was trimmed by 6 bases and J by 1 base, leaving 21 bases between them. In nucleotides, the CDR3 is TGTGCCAGCAGGGGGAATCCGGGACACTTAATTAACTATGGCTACACCTTC. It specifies CASRGNPGHLINYGYTF.

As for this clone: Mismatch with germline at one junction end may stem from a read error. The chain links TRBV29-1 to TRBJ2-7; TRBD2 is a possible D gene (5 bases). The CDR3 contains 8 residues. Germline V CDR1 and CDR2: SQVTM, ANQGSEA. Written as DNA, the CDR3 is TGCAGCGTTAGCGGCGGCATCTTC. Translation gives CSVSGGIF.

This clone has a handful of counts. The CDR3 spells CASSLRGRGTEAFF. CDR3 in DNA: TGTGCCAGCAGTTTACGGGGCAGGGGCACTGAAGCTTTCTTT. The chain combines TRBV27 with TRBJ1-1, with a tentative D call TRBD1 (6 bases). CDR1 and CDR2 (germline): MNHEY, SMNVEV (reference sequence). The CDR3 consists of 14 residues. The germline V and J ends were trimmed by 2 bases and 4 bases, with 11 bases remaining between them.